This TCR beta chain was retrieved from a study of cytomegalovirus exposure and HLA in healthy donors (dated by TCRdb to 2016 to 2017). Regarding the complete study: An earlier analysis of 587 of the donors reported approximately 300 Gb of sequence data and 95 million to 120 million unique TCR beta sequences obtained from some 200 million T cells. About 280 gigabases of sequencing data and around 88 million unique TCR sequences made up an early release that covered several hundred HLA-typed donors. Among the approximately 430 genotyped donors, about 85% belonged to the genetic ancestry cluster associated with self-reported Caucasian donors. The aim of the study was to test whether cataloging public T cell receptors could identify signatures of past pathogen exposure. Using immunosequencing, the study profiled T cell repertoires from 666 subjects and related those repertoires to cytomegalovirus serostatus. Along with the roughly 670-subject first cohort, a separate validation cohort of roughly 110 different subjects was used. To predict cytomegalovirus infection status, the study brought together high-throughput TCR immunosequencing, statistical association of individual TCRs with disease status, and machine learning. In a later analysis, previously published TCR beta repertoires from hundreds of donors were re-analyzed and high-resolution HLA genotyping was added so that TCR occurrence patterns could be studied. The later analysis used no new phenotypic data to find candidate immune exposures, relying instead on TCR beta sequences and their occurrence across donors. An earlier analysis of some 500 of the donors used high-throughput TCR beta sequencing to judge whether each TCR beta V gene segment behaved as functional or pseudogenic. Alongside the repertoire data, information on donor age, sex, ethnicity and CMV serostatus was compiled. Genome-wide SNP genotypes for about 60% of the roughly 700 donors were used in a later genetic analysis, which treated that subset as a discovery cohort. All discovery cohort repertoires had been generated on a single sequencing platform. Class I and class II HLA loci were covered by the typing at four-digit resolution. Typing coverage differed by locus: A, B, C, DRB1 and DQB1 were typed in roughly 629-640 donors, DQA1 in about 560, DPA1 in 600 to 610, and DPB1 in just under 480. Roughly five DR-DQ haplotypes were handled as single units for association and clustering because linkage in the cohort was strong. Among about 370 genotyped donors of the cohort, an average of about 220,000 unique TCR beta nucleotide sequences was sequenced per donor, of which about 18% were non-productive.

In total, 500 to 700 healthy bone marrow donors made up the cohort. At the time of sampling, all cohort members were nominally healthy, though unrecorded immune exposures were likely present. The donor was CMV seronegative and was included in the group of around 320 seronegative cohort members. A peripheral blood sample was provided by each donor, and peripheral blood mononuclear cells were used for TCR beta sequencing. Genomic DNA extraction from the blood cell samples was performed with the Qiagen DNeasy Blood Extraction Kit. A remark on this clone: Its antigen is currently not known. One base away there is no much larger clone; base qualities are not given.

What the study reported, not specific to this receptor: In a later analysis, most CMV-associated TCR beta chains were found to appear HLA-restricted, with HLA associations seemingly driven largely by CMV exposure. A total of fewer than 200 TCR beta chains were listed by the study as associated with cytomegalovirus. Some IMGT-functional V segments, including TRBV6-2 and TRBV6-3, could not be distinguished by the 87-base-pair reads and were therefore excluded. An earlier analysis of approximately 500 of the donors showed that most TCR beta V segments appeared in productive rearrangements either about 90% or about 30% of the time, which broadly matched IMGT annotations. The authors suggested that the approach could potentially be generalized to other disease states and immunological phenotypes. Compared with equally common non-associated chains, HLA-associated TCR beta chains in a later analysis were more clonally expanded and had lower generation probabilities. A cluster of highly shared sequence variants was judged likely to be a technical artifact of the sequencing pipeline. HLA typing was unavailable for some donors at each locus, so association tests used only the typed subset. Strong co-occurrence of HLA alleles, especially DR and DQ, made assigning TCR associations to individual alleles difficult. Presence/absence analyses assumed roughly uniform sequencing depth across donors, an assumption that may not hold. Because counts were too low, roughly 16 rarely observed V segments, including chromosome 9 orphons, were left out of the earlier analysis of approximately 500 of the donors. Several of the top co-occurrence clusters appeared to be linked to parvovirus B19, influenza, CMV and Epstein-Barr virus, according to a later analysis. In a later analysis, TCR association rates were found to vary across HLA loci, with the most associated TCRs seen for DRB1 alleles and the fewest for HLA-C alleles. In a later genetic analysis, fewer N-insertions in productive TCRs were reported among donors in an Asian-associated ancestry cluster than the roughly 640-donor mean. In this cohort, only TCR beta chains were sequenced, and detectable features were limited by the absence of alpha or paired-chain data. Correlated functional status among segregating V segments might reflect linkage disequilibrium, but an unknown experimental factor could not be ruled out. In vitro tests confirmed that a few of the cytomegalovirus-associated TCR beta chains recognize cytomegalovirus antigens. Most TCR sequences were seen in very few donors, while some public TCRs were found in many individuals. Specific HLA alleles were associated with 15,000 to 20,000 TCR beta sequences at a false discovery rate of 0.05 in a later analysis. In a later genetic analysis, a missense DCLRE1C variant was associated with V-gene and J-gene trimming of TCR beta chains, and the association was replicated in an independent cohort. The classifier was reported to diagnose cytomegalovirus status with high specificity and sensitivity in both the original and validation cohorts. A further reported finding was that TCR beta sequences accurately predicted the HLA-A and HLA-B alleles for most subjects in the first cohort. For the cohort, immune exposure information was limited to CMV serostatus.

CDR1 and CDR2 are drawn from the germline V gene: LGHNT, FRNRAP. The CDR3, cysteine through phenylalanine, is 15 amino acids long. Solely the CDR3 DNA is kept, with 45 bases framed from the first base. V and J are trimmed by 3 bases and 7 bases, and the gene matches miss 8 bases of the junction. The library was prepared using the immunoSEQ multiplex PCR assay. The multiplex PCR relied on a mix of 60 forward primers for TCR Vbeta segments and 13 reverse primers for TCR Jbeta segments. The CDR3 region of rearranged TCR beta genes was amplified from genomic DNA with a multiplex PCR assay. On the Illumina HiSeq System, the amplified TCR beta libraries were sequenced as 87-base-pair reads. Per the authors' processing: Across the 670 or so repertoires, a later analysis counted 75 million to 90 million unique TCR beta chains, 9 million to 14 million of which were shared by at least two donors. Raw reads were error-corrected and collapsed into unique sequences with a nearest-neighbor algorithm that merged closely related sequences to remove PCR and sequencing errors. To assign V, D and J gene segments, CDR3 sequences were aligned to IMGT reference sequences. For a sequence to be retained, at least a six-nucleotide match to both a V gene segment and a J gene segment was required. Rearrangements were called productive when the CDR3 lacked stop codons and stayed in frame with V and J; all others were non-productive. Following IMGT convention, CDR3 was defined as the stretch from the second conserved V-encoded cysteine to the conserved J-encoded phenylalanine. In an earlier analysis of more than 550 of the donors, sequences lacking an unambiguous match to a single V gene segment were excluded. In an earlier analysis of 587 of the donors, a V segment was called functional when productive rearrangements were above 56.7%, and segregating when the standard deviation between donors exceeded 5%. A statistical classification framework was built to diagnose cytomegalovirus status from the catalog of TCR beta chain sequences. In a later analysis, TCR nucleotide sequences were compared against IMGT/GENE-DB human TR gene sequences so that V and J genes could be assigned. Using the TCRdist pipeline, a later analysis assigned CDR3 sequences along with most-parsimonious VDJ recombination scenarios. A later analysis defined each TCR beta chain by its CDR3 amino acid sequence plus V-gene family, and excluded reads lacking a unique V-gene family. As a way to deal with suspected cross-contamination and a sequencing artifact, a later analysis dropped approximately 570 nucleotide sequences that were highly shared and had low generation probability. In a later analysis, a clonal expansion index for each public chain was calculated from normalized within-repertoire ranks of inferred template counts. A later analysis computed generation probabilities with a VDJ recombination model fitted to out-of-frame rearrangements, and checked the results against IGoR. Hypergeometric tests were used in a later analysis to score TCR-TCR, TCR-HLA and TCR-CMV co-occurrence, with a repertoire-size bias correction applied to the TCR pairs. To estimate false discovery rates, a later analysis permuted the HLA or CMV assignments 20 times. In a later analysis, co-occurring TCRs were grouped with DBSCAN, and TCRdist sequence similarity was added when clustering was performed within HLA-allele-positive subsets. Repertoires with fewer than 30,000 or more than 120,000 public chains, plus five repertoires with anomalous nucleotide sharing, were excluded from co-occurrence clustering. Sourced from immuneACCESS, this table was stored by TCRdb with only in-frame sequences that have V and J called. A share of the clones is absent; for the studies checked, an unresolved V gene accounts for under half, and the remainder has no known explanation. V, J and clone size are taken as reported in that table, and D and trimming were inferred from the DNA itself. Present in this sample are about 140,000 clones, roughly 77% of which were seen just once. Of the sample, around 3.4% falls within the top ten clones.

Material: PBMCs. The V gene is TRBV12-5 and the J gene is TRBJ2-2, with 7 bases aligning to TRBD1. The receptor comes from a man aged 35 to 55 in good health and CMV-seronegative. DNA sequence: TGTGCTAGTGGTTTAGCGACAGGGATAGTCGGGGAGCTGTTTTTT. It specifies CASGLATGIVGELFF.